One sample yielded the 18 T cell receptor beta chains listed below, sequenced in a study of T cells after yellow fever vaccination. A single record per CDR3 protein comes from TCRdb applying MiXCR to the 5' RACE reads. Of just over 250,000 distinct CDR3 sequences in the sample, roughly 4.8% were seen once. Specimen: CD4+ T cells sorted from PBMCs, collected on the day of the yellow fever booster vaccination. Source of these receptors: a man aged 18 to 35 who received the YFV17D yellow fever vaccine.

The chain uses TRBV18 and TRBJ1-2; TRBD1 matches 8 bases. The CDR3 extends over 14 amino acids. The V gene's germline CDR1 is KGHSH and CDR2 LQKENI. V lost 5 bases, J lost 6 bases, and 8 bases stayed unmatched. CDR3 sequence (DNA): TGTGCCAGCTCATCGGACAGGGCGGTCGATGGCTACACCTTC. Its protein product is CASSSDRAVDGYTF.

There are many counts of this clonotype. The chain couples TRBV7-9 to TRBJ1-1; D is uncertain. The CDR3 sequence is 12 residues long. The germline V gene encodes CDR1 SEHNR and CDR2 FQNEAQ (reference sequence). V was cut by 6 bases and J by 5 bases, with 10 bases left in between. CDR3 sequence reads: CASSSRRTEAFF. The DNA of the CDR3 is TGTGCCAGCAGTTCCCGACGGACTGAAGCTTTCTTT.

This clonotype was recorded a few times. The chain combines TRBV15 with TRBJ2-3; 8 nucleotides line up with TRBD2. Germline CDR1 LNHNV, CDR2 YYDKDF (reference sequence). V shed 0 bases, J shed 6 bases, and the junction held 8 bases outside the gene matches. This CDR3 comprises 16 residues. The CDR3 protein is CATSRDLTGGADTQYF. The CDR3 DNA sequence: TGTGCCACCAGCAGAGATTTAACGGGGGGGGCGGATACGCAGTATTTT. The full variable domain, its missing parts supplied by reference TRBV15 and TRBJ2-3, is DAMVIQNPRYQVTQFGKPVTLSCSQTLNHNVMYWYQQKSSQAPKLLFHYYDKDFNNEADTPDNFQSRRPNTSFCFLDIRSPGLGDTAMYLCATSRDLTGGADTQYFGPGTRLTVL.

CDR3: CASSNSGPSSGNTIYF. The CDR3, as DNA: TGCGCCAGCAGCAATTCGGGCCCGAGCTCTGGAAACACCATATATTTT. The chain is built from TRBV5-1 and TRBJ1-3; D ambiguous. CDR3 size: 16 residues. The V gene's germline CDR1 is SGHRS and CDR2 YFSETQ. Trimming removed 4 bases at V and 0 bases at J, with 14 bases between.

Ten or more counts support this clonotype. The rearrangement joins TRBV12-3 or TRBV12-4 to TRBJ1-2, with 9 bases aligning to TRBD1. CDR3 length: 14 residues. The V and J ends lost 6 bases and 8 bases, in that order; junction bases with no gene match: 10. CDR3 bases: TGTGCCAGCAGCCAAGACAGGGGGAAAGGGGGCTACACCTTC. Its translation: CASSQDRGKGGYTF.

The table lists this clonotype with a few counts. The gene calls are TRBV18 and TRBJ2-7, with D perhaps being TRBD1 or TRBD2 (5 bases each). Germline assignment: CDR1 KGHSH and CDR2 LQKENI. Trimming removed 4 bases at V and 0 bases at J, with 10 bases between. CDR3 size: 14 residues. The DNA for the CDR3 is TGTGCCAGCTCACGGGACCGCAGCTCCTACGAGCAGTACTTC. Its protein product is CASSRDRSSYEQYF.

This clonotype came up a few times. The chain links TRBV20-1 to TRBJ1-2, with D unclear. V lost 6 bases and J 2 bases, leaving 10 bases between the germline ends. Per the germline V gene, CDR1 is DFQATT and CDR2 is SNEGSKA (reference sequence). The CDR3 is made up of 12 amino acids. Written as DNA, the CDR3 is TGCAGTGCGGGGTTGCGGAACTATGGCTACACCTTC. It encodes CSAGLRNYGYTF.

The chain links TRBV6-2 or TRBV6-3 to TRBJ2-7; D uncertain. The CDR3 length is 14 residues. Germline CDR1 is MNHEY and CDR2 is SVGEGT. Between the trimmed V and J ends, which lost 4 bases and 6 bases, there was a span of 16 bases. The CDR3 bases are TGTGCCAGCAGTTCTCAACCCCAAGCTAGCGAGCAGTACTTC. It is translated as CASSSQPQASEQYF.

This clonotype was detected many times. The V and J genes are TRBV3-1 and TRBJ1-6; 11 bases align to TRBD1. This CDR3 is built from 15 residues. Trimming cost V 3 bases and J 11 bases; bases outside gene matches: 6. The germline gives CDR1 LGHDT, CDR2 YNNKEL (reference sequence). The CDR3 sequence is CASSQTGTGGAPLHF. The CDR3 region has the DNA TGTGCCAGCAGCCAGACCGGGACAGGGGGAGCACCCCTCCACTTT.

Here the CDR3 reads CASSLGSRGQRQPQHF. The CDR3 coding sequence is TGTGCCAGCAGCTTAGGGTCGAGGGGGCAAAGGCAGCCCCAGCATTTT. V is TRBV7-2 and J is TRBJ1-5, with TRBD1 matching 7 bases. The V gene's germline CDR1 is SGHTA and CDR2 FQGNSA. This CDR3 region has 16 residues. Losses at the gene ends were 1 base for V and 7 bases for J; bases not matched to a gene: 10.

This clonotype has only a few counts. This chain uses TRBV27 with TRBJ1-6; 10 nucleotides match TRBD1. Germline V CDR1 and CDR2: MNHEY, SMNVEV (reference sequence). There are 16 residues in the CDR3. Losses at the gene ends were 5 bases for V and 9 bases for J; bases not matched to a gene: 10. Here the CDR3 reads CASSTRDRGMASPLHF. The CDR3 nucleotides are TGTGCCAGCAGTACCCGGGACAGGGGCATGGCTTCACCCCTCCACTTT.

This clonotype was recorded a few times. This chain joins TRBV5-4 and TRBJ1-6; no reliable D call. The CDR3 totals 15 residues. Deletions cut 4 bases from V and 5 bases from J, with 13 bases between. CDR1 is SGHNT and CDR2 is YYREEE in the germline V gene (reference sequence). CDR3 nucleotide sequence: TGTGCCAGCAGCCCCTCGGGCAGAGATAATTCACCCCTCCACTTT. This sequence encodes CASSPSGRDNSPLHF.

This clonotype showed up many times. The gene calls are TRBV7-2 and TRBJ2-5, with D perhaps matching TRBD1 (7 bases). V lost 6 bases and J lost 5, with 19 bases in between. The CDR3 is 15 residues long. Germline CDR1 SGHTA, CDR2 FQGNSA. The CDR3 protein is CASRFAAAGGETQYF. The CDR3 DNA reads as TGTGCCAGCAGGTTTGCTGCGGCAGGGGGGGAGACCCAGTACTTC.

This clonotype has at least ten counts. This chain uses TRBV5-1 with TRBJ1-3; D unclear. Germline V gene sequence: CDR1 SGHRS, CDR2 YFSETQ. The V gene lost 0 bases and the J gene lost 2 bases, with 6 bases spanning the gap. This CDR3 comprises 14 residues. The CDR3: CASSLDAAGNTIYF. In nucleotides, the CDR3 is TGCGCCAGCAGCTTGGATGCAGCTGGAAACACCATATATTTT.

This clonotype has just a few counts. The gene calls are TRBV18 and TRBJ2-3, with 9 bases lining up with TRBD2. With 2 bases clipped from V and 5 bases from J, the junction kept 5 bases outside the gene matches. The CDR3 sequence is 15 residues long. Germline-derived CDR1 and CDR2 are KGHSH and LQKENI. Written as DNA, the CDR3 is TGTGCCAGCTCACCAGGCGCTAGCGGGGAAGATACGCAGTATTTT. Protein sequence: CASSPGASGEDTQYF.

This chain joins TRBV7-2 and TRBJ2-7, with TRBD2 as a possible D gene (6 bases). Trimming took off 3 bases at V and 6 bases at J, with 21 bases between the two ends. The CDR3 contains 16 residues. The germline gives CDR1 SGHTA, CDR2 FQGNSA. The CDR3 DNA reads TGTGCCAGCAGCTTCGAACTGGGCTTGGGGGGTAGCGAGCAGTACTTC. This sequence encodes CASSFELGLGGSEQYF.

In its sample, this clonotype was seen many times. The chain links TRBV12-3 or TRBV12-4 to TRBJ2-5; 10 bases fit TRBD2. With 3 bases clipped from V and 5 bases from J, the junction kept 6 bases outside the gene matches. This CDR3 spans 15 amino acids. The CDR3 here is CASSFIAAGGETQYF. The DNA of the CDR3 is TGTGCCAGCAGTTTTATAGCAGCGGGGGGGGAGACCCAGTACTTC.

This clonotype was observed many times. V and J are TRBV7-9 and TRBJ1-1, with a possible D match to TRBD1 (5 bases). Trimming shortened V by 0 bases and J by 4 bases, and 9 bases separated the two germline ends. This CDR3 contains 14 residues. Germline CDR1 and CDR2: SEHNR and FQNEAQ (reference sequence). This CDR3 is CASSLAEGTTEAFF. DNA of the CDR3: TGTGCCAGCAGCTTAGCGGAGGGGACCACTGAAGCTTTCTTT.